The 22 T cell receptor beta chains given below trace back to one sample, sequenced in a study of CD8 T cells in ankylosing spondylitis. For these TCRs, the target antigens are not known. Whole-study findings and limits: One TCR beta motif, made up of about 8 highly homologous variants, appeared characteristic of ankylosing spondylitis blood.

MiXCR, run by TCRdb on the 5' RACE reads, gives a single entry per CDR3 protein. This repertoire shows some 130,000 distinct CDR3 sequences, roughly a sixth found once; its top ten account for roughly 30%. Sequenced input: blood, either unsorted or a sorted T cell fraction (not recorded which). These receptors all stem from a male donor with ankylosing spondylitis.

This clonotype was found many times. This chain joins TRBV5-1 and TRBJ2-7, with D maybe TRBD2 (6 bases). V shed 4 bases and J shed 2 bases, with 13 bases lying between them. Germline V gene sequence: CDR1 SGHRS, CDR2 YFSETQ. The CDR3 runs to 14 residues. CDR3 coding DNA: TGCGCCAGCAGCCTGACTAGTTTCCCCTACGAGCAGTACTTC. Amino acid sequence: CASSLTSFPYEQYF.

This chain links TRBV6-1 with TRBJ2-3, with D possibly TRBD2 on 6 matching bases. V was clipped by 9 bases and J by 0 bases, with 13 bases between them. The CDR3 covers 14 residues. Germline CDR1 and CDR2: MNHNS and SASEGT. The CDR3 region has the DNA TGTGCCAGTAGTAGCGGAATTAGCACAGATACGCAGTATTTT. Encoded protein: CASSSGISTDTQYF.

The table lists this clonotype with a few counts. The V call is TRBV4-1, the J call TRBJ2-2, with TRBD1 matching over 7 bases. Germline values: CDR1 MGHRA, CDR2 YSYEKL. The ends lost 5 bases at V and 6 bases at J; junction bases unmatched: 9. The CDR3 consists of 15 residues. The CDR3 DNA sequence: TGCGCCAGCAGCTACATACAGGGGAAGGCCGGGGAGCTGTTTTTT. Its translation is CASSYIQGKAGELFF.

This clonotype turned up a few times. The rearrangement joins TRBV7-6 to TRBJ2-7, with 9 bases matching TRBD2. Per the germline V gene, CDR1 is SGHVS and CDR2 is FNYEAQ. The CDR3 has 15 residues. Losses at the gene ends were 8 bases for V and 5 bases for J; bases not matched to a gene: 13. The CDR3 DNA follows: TGTGCCAGCGCCGTCGGTAGCGGGAGTGGTAACGAGCAGTACTTC. Amino acid sequence: CASAVGSGSGNEQYF.

In DNA, the CDR3 is TGTGCCAGCAGCCAAGATTTAGAGGCTGGGCAAGAGACCCAGTACTTC. Translating it yields CASSQDLEAGQETQYF. The V and J genes are TRBV14 and TRBJ2-5; D unresolved. The CDR3 runs to 16 residues. Trimming cost V 0 bases and J 2 bases, with 13 bases left between them. Germline V CDR1 and CDR2: SGHDN, FVKESK. The whole variable domain, filled in from reference TRBV14 and TRBJ2-5, reads EAGVTQFPSHSVIEKGQTVTLRCDPISGHDNLYWYRRVMGKEIKFLLHFVKESKQDESGMPNNRFLAERTGGTYSTLKVQPAELEDSGVYFCASSQDLEAGQETQYFGPGTRLLVL.

The chain is built from TRBV11-2 and TRBJ2-7; tentatively, D is TRBD2 (6 bases). The ends were cut back, 1 base at V and 7 bases at J, with 20 bases in the middle. From germline, CDR1 is SGHAT and CDR2 FQNNGV. CDR3 size: 16 residues. The CDR3 nucleotides are TGTGCCAGCAGCTTAGGCGGGACGGGCAAAGTTTGGGAGCAGTACTTC. This sequence encodes CASSLGGTGKVWEQYF.

V and J are TRBV27 and TRBJ1-5; D not resolved. V shed 2 bases and J shed 1 base, with 9 bases lying between them. The CDR3 is 15 amino acids. Germline V gene sequence: CDR1 MNHEY, CDR2 SMNVEV (reference sequence). The CDR3 is CASSLSPGSNQPQHF. CDR3 nucleotides: TGTGCCAGCAGTTTAAGCCCTGGGAGCAATCAGCCCCAGCATTTT.

This clonotype was seen a few times. The chain carries TRBV15 and TRBJ2-7; 8 positions match TRBD2. The germline V gene has CDR1 LNHNV and CDR2 YYDKDF (reference sequence). This CDR3 has 16 amino acids. The J segment lost 0 bases and the V segment lost 5 bases, leaving 9 bases of the junction unmatched. In DNA, the CDR3 is TGTGCCACCAGCCTCCAACTAGCGGATAGCTCCTACGAGCAGTACTTC. As protein: CATSLQLADSSYEQYF.

This rearrangement joins TRBV7-6 to TRBJ1-1; no reliable D call. Per the germline V gene, CDR1 is SGHVS and CDR2 is FNYEAQ. The CDR3 is 16 amino acids. Trimming removed 5 bases at V and 8 bases at J, with 24 bases between. The CDR3 is CASSATLGEGSTEAFF. DNA for the CDR3: TGTGCCAGCAGCGCCACCCTAGGCGAGGGAAGTACCGAAGCTTTCTTT.

This clonotype turned up a few times. This chain links TRBV6-1 with TRBJ2-7, with 7 bases that match TRBD1. With 6 bases clipped from V and 2 bases from J, the junction kept 10 bases outside the gene matches. The V gene's germline CDR1 is MNHNS and CDR2 SASEGT. The CDR3 covers 15 residues. The CDR3 DNA sequence: TGTGCCAGCAGATCCCGCGTGGGACAGACCTACGAGCAGTACTTC. It is translated as CASRSRVGQTYEQYF.

This clonotype was observed a handful of times. V gene TRBV20-1 combines with J gene TRBJ2-1; D gene ambiguous. CDR1 is DFQATT and CDR2 is SNEGSKA in the germline V gene (reference sequence). Trimming took off 5 bases at V and 10 bases at J, with 18 bases between the two ends. This CDR3 has 13 residues. The CDR3, as DNA: TGCAGTGCTCCCCCCGGCAATGTTAACGAGCAGTTCTTC. It codes for CSAPPGNVNEQFF.

The rearrangement joins TRBV6-1 to TRBJ2-5; D uncertain. Germline CDR1 MNHNS, CDR2 SASEGT. This CDR3 is built from 13 residues. Trimming took 5 bases from V and 0 from J, leaving 7 bases between them. The CDR3 loop is CASSRHHQETQYF. In nucleotides, the CDR3 is TGTGCCAGCAGTCGACACCACCAAGAGACCCAGTACTTC.

This clonotype was seen only a few times. The chain recombines TRBV15 with TRBJ2-7; 7 bases match TRBD1. The germline gives CDR1 LNHNV, CDR2 YYDKDF (reference sequence). V lost 2 bases, J lost 0 bases, and 7 bases stayed unmatched. The CDR3 contains 16 residues. The CDR3 DNA reads as TGTGCCACCAGCAGACCGACCGGGACAGTCTCCTACGAGCAGTACTTC. This gives the protein CATSRPTGTVSYEQYF.

In this sample, this clonotype turned up a few times. This chain uses TRBV2 with TRBJ2-1; no reliable D call. V lost 6 bases, J lost 5 bases, and 14 bases lay in between. Germline CDR1 and CDR2: SNHLY and FYNNEI. There are 14 residues in the CDR3. The CDR3 is CASSPWKRNNEQFF. CDR3 nucleotide sequence: TGTGCCAGCAGCCCCTGGAAGAGAAACAATGAGCAGTTCTTC.

This clonotype was found many times. This sequence joins TRBV24-1 and TRBJ2-1, with a possible D match to TRBD1 (6 bases). Trimming took 10 bases from V and 6 from J, leaving 9 bases between them. The CDR3 is 11 amino acids. Germline V gene sequence: CDR1 KGHDR, CDR2 SFDVKD. Here the CDR3 reads CATGAANEQFF. The CDR3 DNA reads TGTGCCACGGGGGCGGCCAATGAGCAGTTCTTC.

This clonotype occurred a few times. This chain links TRBV6-1 with TRBJ2-2; 7 nucleotides align to TRBD2. CDR3 length equals 17 residues. Germline V CDR1 and CDR2: MNHNS, SASEGT. V was pared by 0 bases and J by 4 bases, with 8 bases of the junction left unmatched. In DNA, the CDR3 is TGTGCCAGCAGTGAAGCCTTAGGGAGGGCTGTCACCGGGGAGCTGTTTTTT. Its translation: CASSEALGRAVTGELFF.

This sequence joins TRBV28 and TRBJ2-5; no clear D gene. Germline V gene lookup returns CDR1 MDHEN and CDR2 SYDVKM. V was pared by 6 bases and J by 5 bases, with 10 bases between. The CDR3 is 12 residues long. This CDR3 is CASRPQKETQYF. The CDR3 bases are TGTGCCAGCAGACCCCAAAAGGAGACCCAGTACTTC.

CDR3 bases: TGCAGTGCTAGAGTAGGGTGGCAAGAGACCCAGTACTTC. As protein: CSARVGWQETQYF. This chain connects TRBV20-1 to TRBJ2-5; the D is unclear. Trimming stripped 1 base from V and 2 bases from J, with 8 bases between. Germline lookup yields CDR1 DFQATT and CDR2 SNEGSKA (reference sequence). This CDR3 is built from 13 residues.

CDR3 DNA: TGTGCCAGCAGGATCGGAAACTATGGCTACACCTTC. The encoded protein is CASRIGNYGYTF. The chain links TRBV27 to TRBJ1-2; D is undetermined. The CDR3 is made up of 12 amino acids. V was shortened by 6 bases and J by 2 bases, with 7 bases between the two germline ends. Per the germline V gene, CDR1 is MNHEY and CDR2 is SMNVEV (reference sequence).

The chain joins TRBV5-1 to TRBJ2-3; TRBD1 matches 8 bases. The CDR3 has 15 amino acids. Germline CDR1 is SGHRS and CDR2 is YFSETQ. Trimming at V came to 0 bases and at J to 9 bases, leaving 9 bases not matched to a gene. CDR3 DNA: TGCGCCAGCAGCTTGGAAGACAGGGGTCAGGTAACGCAGTATTTT. Its translation is CASSLEDRGQVTQYF.

V gene TRBV6-2 or TRBV6-3 combines with J gene TRBJ2-3; 13 bases are shared with TRBD2. V trimming: 6 bases; J trimming: 2 bases; junction bases outside the gene matches: 14. CDR3 length: 19 residues. Looked up from germline, CDR1 is MNHEY and CDR2 is SVGEGT. The CDR3 is CASSQDREGLAGLTDTQYF. The CDR3, as DNA: TGTGCCAGCAGCCAAGATAGAGAGGGACTAGCGGGACTCACAGATACGCAGTATTTT.

This clonotype has only one observation. The chain uses TRBV10-3 and TRBJ2-3; TRBD1 might be the D (6 bases). V was shortened by 4 bases and J by 0 bases, with 11 bases between the two germline ends. This CDR3 contains 15 residues. The germline V gene encodes CDR1 ENHRY and CDR2 SYGVKD. The CDR3 region is CAISVYGQSTDTQYF. CDR3 nucleotide sequence: TGTGCCATCAGTGTGTATGGACAGAGCACAGATACGCAGTATTTT.